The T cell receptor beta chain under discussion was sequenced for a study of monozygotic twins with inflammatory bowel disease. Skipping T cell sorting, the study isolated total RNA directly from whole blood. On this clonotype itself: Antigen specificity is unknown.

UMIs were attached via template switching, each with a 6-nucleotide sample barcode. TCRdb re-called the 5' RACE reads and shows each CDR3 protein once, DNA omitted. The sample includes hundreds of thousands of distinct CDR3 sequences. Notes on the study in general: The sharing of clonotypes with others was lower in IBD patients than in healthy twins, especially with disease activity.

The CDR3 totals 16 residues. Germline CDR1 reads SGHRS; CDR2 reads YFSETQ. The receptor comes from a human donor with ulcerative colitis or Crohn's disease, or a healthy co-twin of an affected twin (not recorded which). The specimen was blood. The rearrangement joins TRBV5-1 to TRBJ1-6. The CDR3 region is CASSYTQGPLNSPLHF.